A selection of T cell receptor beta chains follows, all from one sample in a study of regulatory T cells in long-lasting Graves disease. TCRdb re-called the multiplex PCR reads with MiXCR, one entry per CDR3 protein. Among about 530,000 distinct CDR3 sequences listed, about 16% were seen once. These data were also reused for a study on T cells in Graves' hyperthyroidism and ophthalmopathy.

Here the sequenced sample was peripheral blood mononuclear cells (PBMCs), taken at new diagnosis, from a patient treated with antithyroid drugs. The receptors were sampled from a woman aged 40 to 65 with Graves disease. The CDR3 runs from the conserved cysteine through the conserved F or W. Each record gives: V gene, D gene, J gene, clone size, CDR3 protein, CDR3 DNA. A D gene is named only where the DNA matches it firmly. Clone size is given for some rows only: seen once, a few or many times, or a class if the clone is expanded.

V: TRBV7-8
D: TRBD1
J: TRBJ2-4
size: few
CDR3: CASSRGQGNIQYF
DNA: TGTGCCAGTAGCCGGGGACAGGGAAACATTCAGTACTTC

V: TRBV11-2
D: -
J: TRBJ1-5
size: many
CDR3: CASSLASSNQPQHF
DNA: TGTGCCAGCAGCTTAGCAAGCAGCAATCAGCCCCAGCATTTT

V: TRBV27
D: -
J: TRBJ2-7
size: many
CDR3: CASSPSLAYEQYF
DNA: TGTGCCAGCAGTCCCTCCTTGGCCTACGAGCAGTACTTC

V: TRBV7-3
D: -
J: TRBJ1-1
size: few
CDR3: CASSSQVRNTEAFF
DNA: TGTGCCAGCAGCTCCCAAGTCCGGAACACTGAAGCTTTCTTT

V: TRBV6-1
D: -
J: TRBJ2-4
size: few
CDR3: CASSPGVKNIQYF
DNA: TGTGCCAGCAGCCCGGGGGTCAAAAACATTCAGTACTTC

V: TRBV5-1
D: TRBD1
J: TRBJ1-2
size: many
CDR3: CASSLRAGGDDGYTF
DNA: TGCGCCAGCAGCTTGAGGGCAGGGGGCGATGATGGCTACACCTTC

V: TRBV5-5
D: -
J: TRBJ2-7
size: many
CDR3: CASSLAAGYNEQYF
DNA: TGTGCCAGCAGCTTGGCTGCAGGGTATAACGAGCAGTACTTC

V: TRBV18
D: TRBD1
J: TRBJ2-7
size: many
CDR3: CASSRPMGQGLYEQYF
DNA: TGTGCCAGCTCACGACCTATGGGACAGGGACTCTACGAGCAGTACTTC

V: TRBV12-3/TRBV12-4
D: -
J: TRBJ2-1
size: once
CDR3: CASSLGAGVAGWNEQFF
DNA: TGTGCCAGCAGTTTAGGGGCAGGGGTCGCCGGATGGAATGAGCAGTTCTTC

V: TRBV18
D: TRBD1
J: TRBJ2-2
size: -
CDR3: CASSPWTGNTGELFF
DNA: TGTGCCAGCTCACCCTGGACAGGGAACACCGGGGAGCTGTTTTTT

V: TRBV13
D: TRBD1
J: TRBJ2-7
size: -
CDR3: CASSLGQGKFYEQYF
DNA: TGTGCCAGCAGCTTAGGACAGGGGAAATTCTACGAGCAGTACTTC

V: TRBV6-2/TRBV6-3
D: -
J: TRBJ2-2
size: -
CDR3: CASSYSYSSSAGELFF
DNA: TGTGCCAGCAGTTACTCGTACAGCTCGAGTGCCGGGGAGCTGTTTTTT

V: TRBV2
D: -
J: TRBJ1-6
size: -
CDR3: CASSEAVSPLHF
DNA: TGTGCCAGCAGTGAAGCGGTTTCACCCCTCCACTTT

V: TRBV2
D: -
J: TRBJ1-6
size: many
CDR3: CASRDDNISNSPLHF
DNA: TGTGCCAGCAGAGATGACAACATTTCCAATTCACCCCTCCACTTT

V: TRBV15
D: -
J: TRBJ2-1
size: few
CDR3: CATSRVEGEQFF
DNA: TGTGCCACCAGCAGAGTCGAGGGAGAGCAGTTCTTC

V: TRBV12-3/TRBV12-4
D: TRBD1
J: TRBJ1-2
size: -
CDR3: CASSKTGIGSGGYTF
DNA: TGTGCCAGCAGTAAGACAGGGATCGGGTCGGGGGGCTACACCTTC

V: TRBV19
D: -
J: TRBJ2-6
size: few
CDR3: CASSTSWTTRSGANVLTF
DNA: TGTGCCAGTAGTACCTCCTGGACAACCCGCTCTGGGGCCAACGTCCTGACTTTC

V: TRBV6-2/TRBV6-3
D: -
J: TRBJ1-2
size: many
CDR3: CASSYKGPARGYTF
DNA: TGTGCCAGCAGTTACAAGGGCCCGGCGAGAGGCTACACCTTC

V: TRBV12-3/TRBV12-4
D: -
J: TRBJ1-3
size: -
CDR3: CASSFFEGPLATIYF
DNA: TGTGCCAGCAGTTTTTTTGAGGGGCCCCTGGCCACCATATATTTT

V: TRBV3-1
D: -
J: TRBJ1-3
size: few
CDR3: CASSRVSGHLLGNTIYF
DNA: TGTGCCAGCAGCCGGGTCTCGGGACACTTACTCGGAAACACCATATATTTT

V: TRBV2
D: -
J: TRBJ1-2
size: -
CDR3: CASRDRDLNYGYTF
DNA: TGTGCCAGCAGAGACAGAGACCTTAACTATGGCTACACCTTC

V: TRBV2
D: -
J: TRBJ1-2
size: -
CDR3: CASSEGVESYYYGYTF
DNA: TGTGCCAGCAGTGAGGGTGTAGAGTCCTACTATTATGGCTACACCTTC

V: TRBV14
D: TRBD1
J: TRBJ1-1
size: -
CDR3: CASSPRGTANTEAFF
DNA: TGTGCCAGCAGCCCGAGGGGGACAGCGAACACTGAAGCTTTCTTT

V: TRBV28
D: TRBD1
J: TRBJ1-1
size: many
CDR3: CASSISGTANTEAFF
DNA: TGTGCCAGCAGTATCTCCGGGACAGCGAACACTGAAGCTTTCTTT

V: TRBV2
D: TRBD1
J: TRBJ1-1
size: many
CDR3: CASKTGWDTEAFF
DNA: TGTGCCAGCAAGACAGGGTGGGACACTGAAGCTTTCTTT

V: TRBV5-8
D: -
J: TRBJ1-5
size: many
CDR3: CASSKGGMSNQPQHF
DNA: TGTGCCAGCAGTAAAGGCGGGATGAGCAATCAGCCCCAGCATTTT

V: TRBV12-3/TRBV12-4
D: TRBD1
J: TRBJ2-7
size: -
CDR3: CASSPGTGSRYEQYF
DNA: TGTGCCAGCAGTCCCGGGACAGGTTCCCGCTACGAGCAGTACTTC

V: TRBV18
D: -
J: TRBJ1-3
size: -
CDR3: CASSPSGGNTIYF
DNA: TGTGCCAGCTCCCCAAGTGGGGGAAACACCATATATTTT

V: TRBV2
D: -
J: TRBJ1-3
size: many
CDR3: CASETGPSGNTIYF
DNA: TGTGCCAGCGAGACAGGACCCTCTGGAAACACCATATATTTT

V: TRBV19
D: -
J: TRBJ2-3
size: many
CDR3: CASSTGFADTQYF
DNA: TGTGCCAGTAGCACAGGGTTCGCAGATACGCAGTATTTT

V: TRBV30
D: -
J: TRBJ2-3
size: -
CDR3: CAWSVTLTDTQYF
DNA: TGTGCCTGGAGTGTCACACTGACAGATACGCAGTATTTT

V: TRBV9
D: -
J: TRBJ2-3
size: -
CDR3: CASSPRTASTDTQYF
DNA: TGTGCCAGCAGCCCCAGGACAGCTAGCACAGATACGCAGTATTTT

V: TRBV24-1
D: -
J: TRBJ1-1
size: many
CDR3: CATRPGVGNTEAFF
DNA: TGTGCCACCAGGCCAGGTGTGGGGAACACTGAAGCTTTCTTT

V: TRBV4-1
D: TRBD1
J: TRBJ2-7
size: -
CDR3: CASSHPDRGYEQYF
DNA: TGCGCCAGCAGCCACCCGGACAGGGGGTACGAGCAGTACTTC

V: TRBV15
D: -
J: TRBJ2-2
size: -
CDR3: CATSRPWAGSNTGELFF
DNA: TGTGCCACCAGCAGACCCTGGGCGGGGTCGAACACCGGGGAGCTGTTTTTT

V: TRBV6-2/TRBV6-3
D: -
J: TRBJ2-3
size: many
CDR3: CASRPYYRREYF
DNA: TGTGCCAGCAGACCGTACTACCGACGGGAGTATTTT

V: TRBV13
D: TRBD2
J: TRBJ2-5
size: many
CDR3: CASSLQGTSALETQYF
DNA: TGTGCCAGCAGCCTCCAAGGGACTAGCGCCTTAGAGACCCAGTACTTC

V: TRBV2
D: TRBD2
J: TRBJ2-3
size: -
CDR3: CASSPLRGGAHTDTQYF
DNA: TGTGCCAGCAGCCCATTACGCGGGGGGGCGCACACAGATACGCAGTATTTT